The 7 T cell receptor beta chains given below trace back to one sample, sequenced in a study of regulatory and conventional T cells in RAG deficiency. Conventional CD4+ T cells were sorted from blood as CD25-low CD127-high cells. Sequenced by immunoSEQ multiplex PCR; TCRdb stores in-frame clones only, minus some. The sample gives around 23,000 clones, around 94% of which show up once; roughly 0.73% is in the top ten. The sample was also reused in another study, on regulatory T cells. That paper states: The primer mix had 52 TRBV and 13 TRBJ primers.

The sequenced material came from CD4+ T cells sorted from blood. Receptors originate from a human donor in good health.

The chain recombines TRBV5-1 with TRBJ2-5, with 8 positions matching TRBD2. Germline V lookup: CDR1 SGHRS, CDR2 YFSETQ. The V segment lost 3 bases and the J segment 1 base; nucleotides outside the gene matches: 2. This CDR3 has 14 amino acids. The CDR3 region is CASSSGGPQETQYF. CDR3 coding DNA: TGCGCCAGCAGCTCGGGGGGGCCCCAAGAGACCCAGTACTTC.

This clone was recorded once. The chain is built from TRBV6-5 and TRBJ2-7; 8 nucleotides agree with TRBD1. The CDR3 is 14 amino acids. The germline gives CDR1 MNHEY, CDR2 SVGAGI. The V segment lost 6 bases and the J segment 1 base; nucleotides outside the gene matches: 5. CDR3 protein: CASRAGQASYEQYF. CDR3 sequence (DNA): TGTGCCAGCAGGGCGGGACAGGCTTCCTACGAGCAGTACTTC.

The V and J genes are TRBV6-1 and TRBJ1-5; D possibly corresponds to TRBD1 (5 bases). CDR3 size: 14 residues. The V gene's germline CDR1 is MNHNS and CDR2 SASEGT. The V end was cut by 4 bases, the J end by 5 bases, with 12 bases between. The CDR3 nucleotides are TGTGCCAGCAGTGTTGGGGGGGAGGATCAGCCCCAGCATTTT. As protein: CASSVGGEDQPQHF.

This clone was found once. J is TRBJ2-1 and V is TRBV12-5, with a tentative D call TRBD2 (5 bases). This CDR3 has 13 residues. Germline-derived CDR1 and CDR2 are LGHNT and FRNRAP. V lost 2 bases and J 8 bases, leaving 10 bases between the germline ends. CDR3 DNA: TGTGCTAGTGGTTTGACGACTATCGATGAGCAGTTCTTC. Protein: CASGLTTIDEQFF.

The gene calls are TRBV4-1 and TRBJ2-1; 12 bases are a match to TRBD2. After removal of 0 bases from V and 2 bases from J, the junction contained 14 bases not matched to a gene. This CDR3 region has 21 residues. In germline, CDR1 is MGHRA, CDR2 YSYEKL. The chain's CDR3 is CASSQDFIVLAGGVPYNEQFF. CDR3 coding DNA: TGCGCCAGCAGCCAAGATTTCATAGTACTAGCGGGAGGTGTTCCCTACAATGAGCAGTTCTTC.

For the CDR3, the DNA is TGCGCCAGCAGCGATTCAAACGCCGGGACAGGAGAGTACTTC. This gives the protein CASSDSNAGTGEYF. The chain carries TRBV10-1 and TRBJ2-7; 8 bases agree with TRBD1. CDR1 is WNHNN and CDR2 is SYGVQD in the germline V gene (reference sequence). V was clipped by 6 bases and J by 11 bases; unmatched bases: 15. There are 14 residues in the CDR3.

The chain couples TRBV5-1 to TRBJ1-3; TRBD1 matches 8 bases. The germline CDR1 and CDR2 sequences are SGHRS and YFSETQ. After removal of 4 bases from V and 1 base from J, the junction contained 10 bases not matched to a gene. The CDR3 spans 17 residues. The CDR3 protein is CASSPFDRGVSGNTIYF. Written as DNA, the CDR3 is TGCGCCAGCAGCCCGTTTGACAGGGGAGTTTCTGGAAACACCATATATTTT.